These T cell receptor beta chains were read from a single sample in a study of CD8 T cells in ankylosing spondylitis. One entry per CDR3 protein, called by TCRdb with MiXCR from the 5' RACE reads. The table includes 130,000 or so distinct CDR3 sequences, around 7% detected once. Source material: blood, either unsorted or a sorted T cell fraction (not recorded which). The origin of the receptors is a male donor with ankylosing spondylitis or in good health (not recorded which). CDR3s leave out the opening cysteine and the closing phenylalanine or tryptophan. The D gene is left open where the match is weak. Clone size, where shown, is once, few, many, or a class for clones that have expanded.

TRBJ2-5,TRBV5-6,.,many,ASSGGPQETQY
TRBJ2-7,TRBV30,.,.,AWSVVLRDEQY
TRBJ1-4,TRBV5-6,.,once,ASSSITTGRHSEKLF
TRBJ2-3,TRBV9,TRBD2,many,ASSVGLAGARTDTQY
TRBJ2-1,TRBV19,.,.,ASSLPIQTYNEQF
TRBJ1-5,TRBV7-2,.,few,ASSLAVGTGNQPQH
TRBJ2-3,TRBV5-1,.,.,ASSLADYAITDTQY
TRBJ2-1,TRBV5-1,.,many,ASSPTLSSYNEQF
TRBJ2-4,TRBV20-1,.,many,SARPQDRDQNIQY
TRBJ2-6,TRBV6-1,.,many,ASSRDRSGANVLT
TRBJ2-2,TRBV12-3/TRBV12-4,.,many,ASSYRQQGVRLF
TRBJ2-7,TRBV27,TRBD2,many,ASSYSLGIAGSYEQY
TRBJ2-1,TRBV5-1,TRBD2,many,ASSFSGSVTYNEQF
TRBJ2-2,TRBV2,.,few,ASSNRKTNTGELF
TRBJ1-5,TRBV12-3/TRBV12-4,.,many,ASSFGGDQPQH
TRBJ1-1,TRBV29-1,.,many,SDFGRNTEAF
TRBJ2-2,TRBV9,.,many,ASSVGPANTGELF
TRBJ2-1,TRBV9,TRBD2,many,ASSPYQTGGEQF
TRBJ2-3,TRBV29-1,.,many,SVDLPTGTDTQY
TRBJ1-4,TRBV20-1,.,many,SARDPSEKLF
TRBJ1-3,TRBV7-2,.,many,ASSDSFSGNTIY
TRBJ1-1,TRBV5-1,.,many,ASTLSGGTEAF
TRBJ2-1,TRBV24-1,.,many,ATSDLRGPLHNEQF
TRBJ2-1,TRBV7-3,.,many,ASSLRSNNEQF
TRBJ2-3,TRBV12-3/TRBV12-4,TRBD2,many,ASSDLTSGVTDTQY
TRBJ2-5,TRBV5-1,TRBD2,many,ASSLDVETSGGETQY
TRBJ2-7,TRBV20-1,.,many,SAQRPLAAVYYEQY
TRBJ2-6,TRBV28,.,.,ASSRPLFRDGANVLT
TRBJ2-1,TRBV10-3,.,.,AIGSAETGSGEQF
TRBJ2-1,TRBV5-1,TRBD2,many,ASTRGLAGVGNSYNEQF
TRBJ2-7,TRBV7-9,TRBD1,.,ASSSFGTGGYEQY
TRBJ2-2,TRBV5-1,.,many,ASSLDTANTGELF
TRBJ2-2,TRBV20-1,TRBD2,.,CARGLAGGGNTGELF
TRBJ2-1,TRBV5-2,.,few,ASGPGTLERI
TRBJ2-1,TRBV12-3/TRBV12-4,.,many,ASSLAGLVGTLQF
TRBJ1-4,TRBV20-1,TRBD1,many,SAGQGALYTLEKLF
TRBJ1-2,TRBV5-5,.,many,ASSLVVVGET
TRBJ1-2,TRBV20-1,TRBD1,many,SASLPGGDYGYT
TRBJ2-7,TRBV7-2,.,many,ASSLEGTHHYEQY
TRBJ2-5,TRBV5-1,.,many,ASSLVWVSEETQY
TRBJ2-2,TRBV4-1,.,many,ASSQEVRDNTGELF
TRBJ1-3,TRBV5-5,.,many,ASSIPGTLSGNTIY
TRBJ2-7,TRBV7-2,TRBD1,.,ASSLAGQQSYEQY
TRBJ2-1,TRBV24-1,TRBD1,many,ATSDLTGGGEQF
TRBJ2-7,TRBV20-1,TRBD2,many,SAKGGLYEQY
TRBJ1-1,TRBV6-1,.,many,ASSEQVGLGTEAF
TRBJ1-2,TRBV3-1,TRBD1,many,ASSPSGGEGYGYT
TRBJ1-2,TRBV21-1,.,many,ASSKGASNYYGYT
TRBJ2-7,TRBV28,.,many,ASSYPGLWYEQY
TRBJ2-3,TRBV20-1,.,many,SAAHRDGQADTQY
TRBJ2-3,TRBV5-6,.,once,AMGPGLLGGTDTQY
TRBJ2-7,TRBV5-1,.,many,ASSPRDADYEQY
TRBJ1-6,TRBV7-9,.,many,ASSSPGDSSRSYNSPLH
TRBJ2-5,TRBV5-5,.,many,ASSFSARPQETQY
TRBJ2-7,TRBV20-1,.,many,SAGGSYEQY
TRBJ2-1,TRBV5-1,.,few,ASSGQSTYNEQF
TRBJ2-2,TRBV24-1,TRBD1,.,ATSAPRDRGPNTGELF
TRBJ2-2,TRBV10-3,.,many,AISEQETGELF